This T cell receptor beta chain is drawn from a study of blood T cell repertoires in COVID-19. Overall study context: Samples of COVID-19 (acute and convalescent) were obtained from the United States, Italy and Spain. Sources were T cells, B-cell-depleted T cells, or PBMCs; the material itself was cDNA or gDNA.

As processed by the authors: It was from reference gene primer amplification that nucleated cell counts were estimated. TCRdb's table, derived via immunoSEQ multiplex PCR, lists solely in-frame clones and lacks some. That table furnishes V, J and clone size, whereas the DNA furnished D and trimming. The sample shows some 320,000 clones, about 90% of them seen only once. CDR3 size: 15 residues. Per germline, CDR1 SGHNT and CDR2 YYREEE (reference sequence). V lost 8 bases, J lost 7 bases, and 14 bases stayed unmatched. The gene calls are TRBV5-4 and TRBJ2-7; 11 nucleotides agree with TRBD1. The material sequenced was PBMCs or T cells enriched from blood (not recorded which). This TCR came from a woman aged 50 to 60 who had been exposed to COVID-19. DNA of the CDR3: TGTGCCAGTGGGACAGGGGGAGACTCCTCTCGGGAGCAGTACTTC. Encoded protein: CASGTGGDSSREQYF.